Listed below are T cell receptor beta chains from one sample, sequenced in a study of blood T cell repertoires in COVID-19. Some clones are missing from TCRdb's copy, which holds only in-frame ones; the method was immunoSEQ multiplex PCR. The data show around 170,000 clones, around 83% seen once. The sequenced sample was peripheral blood. The receptors shown here come from a human donor in a cohort sampled during active COVID-19. Each CDR3 is given with its conserved first and last residue. The D gene is left open where the match is weak. Expanded clones are given a class, and other clones once, few, many or no size at all.

j_call	v_call	d_call	clone_size	cdr3_aa	cdr3_nt
TRBJ1-5	TRBV6-4	NA	NA	CASSPTGDSNQPQHF	TGTGCCAGCAGTCCGACAGGAGATAGCAATCAGCCCCAGCATTTT
TRBJ2-1	TRBV28	TRBD1	NA	CASSRAGTGGYNEQFF	TGTGCCAGCAGTCGCGCCGGGACAGGGGGCTACAATGAGCAGTTCTTC
TRBJ1-2	TRBV12-3/TRBV12-4	NA	NA	CASSYQSNYGYTF	TGTGCCAGCAGTTATCAGTCGAACTATGGCTACACCTTC
TRBJ2-1	TRBV5-1	TRBD2	NA	CASSLVALAGVNEQFF	TGCGCCAGCAGCTTGGTTGCACTAGCGGGAGTCAATGAGCAGTTCTTC
TRBJ2-5	TRBV9	NA	NA	CASSVPRGSGQETQYF	TGTGCCAGCAGCGTTCCCCGGGGTAGCGGCCAAGAGACCCAGTACTTC
TRBJ2-1	TRBV18	NA	NA	CASSPPFGLTPYNEQFF	TGTGCCAGCTCACCACCCTTCGGACTAACGCCCTACAATGAGCAGTTCTTC
TRBJ2-7	TRBV10-3	TRBD2	NA	CAISEEDVAGVPKHYEQYF	TGTGCCATCAGTGAGGAGGATGTAGCGGGAGTCCCTAAGCACTACGAGCAGTACTTC
TRBJ1-2	TRBV6-2/TRBV6-3	TRBD1	once	CASSYTGTGDYGYTF	TGTGCCAGCAGTTACACCGGGACAGGGGATTATGGCTACACCTTC
TRBJ1-3	TRBV11-2	TRBD1	NA	CASSLVLGQLSSGNTIYF	TGTGCCAGCAGCTTAGTGCTGGGACAGCTAAGCTCTGGAAACACCATATATTTT
TRBJ2-7	TRBV7-8	TRBD2	NA	CASSLAGLAGEGYEQYF	TGTGCCAGCAGCTTAGCGGGACTAGCGGGAGAAGGATACGAGCAGTACTTC
TRBJ1-2	TRBV27	NA	NA	CASSPLQGWGYTF	TGTGCCAGCAGCCCATTACAGGGATGGGGCTACACCTTC
TRBJ2-7	TRBV7-9	TRBD2	NA	CASSPTSGNPYEQYF	TGTGCCAGCAGCCCCACTAGCGGGAACCCCTACGAGCAGTACTTC
TRBJ2-7	TRBV5-1	NA	NA	CASRRGQTYSSSYEQYF	TGCGCCAGCAGACGCGGACAGACCTACTCTAGCTCCTACGAGCAGTACTTC
TRBJ2-7	TRBV19	TRBD1	NA	CASSTPGQGHDEQYF	TGTGCCAGTAGTACTCCGGGACAGGGTCACGACGAGCAGTACTTC
TRBJ1-5	TRBV5-6	TRBD1	NA	CASSKTGRYQPQHF	TGTGCCAGCAGCAAGACAGGGAGGTATCAGCCCCAGCATTTT
TRBJ1-5	TRBV9	NA	few	CASSLTDAYQPQHF	TGTGCCAGCAGCCTGACAGATGCGTATCAGCCCCAGCATTTT
TRBJ2-3	TRBV6-6	NA	NA	CASSYSGSPDTQYF	TGTGCCAGCAGTTACTCTGGTAGCCCAGATACGCAGTATTTT
TRBJ2-7	TRBV7-7	TRBD2	few	CASSPGTSGAYEQYF	TGTGCTAGCAGCCCCGGGACTAGCGGGGCCTACGAGCAGTACTTC
TRBJ2-5	TRBV19	TRBD2	NA	CASNAGGLDETQYF	TGTGCCAGTAATGCGGGGGGGCTGGACGAGACCCAGTACTTC
TRBJ2-7	TRBV12-5	TRBD1	NA	CASGLVLGQGGPEQYF	TGTGCTAGTGGTTTGGTACTGGGACAGGGGGGCCCCGAGCAGTACTTC
TRBJ1-2	TRBV5-1	NA	NA	CASSSGHPADPHYGYTF	TGCGCCAGCAGCTCTGGACATCCTGCTGACCCTCACTATGGCTACACCTTC
TRBJ2-6	TRBV11-2	TRBD2	few	CASSPGGVRLAGANVLTF	TGTGCCAGCAGCCCGGGAGGGGTCCGCTTAGCTGGGGCCAACGTCCTGACTTTC
TRBJ2-7	TRBV7-9	NA	NA	CASSPDTYEQYF	TGTGCCAGCAGCCCGGACACCTACGAGCAGTACTTC
TRBJ1-2	TRBV24-1	NA	few	CATSTGNYGYTF	TGTGCCACCAGTACGGGTAACTATGGCTACACCTTC